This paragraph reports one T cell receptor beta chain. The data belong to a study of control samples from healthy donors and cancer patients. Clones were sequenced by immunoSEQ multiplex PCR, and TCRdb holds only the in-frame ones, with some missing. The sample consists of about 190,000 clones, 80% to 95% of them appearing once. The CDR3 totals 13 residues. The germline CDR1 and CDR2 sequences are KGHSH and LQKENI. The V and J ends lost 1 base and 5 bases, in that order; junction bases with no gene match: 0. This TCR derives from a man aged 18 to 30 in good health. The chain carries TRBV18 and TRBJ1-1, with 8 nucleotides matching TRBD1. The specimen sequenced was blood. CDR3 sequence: CASSPRQGTEAFF. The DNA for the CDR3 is TGTGCCAGCTCACCACGACAGGGGACTGAAGCTTTCTTT.